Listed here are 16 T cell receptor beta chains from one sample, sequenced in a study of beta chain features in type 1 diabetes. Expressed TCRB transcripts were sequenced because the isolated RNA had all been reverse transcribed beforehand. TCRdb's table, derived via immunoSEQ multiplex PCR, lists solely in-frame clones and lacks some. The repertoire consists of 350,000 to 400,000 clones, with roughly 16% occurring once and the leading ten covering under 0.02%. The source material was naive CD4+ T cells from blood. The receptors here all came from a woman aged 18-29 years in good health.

The DNA of the CDR3 is TGTGCCAGCAGCGTCTCGGGAATTGGATCCTACAATGAGCAGTTCTTC. This sequence encodes CASSVSGIGSYNEQFF. The chain combines TRBV11-2 with TRBJ2-1; D is perhaps TRBD2 (5 bases). The germline V gene encodes CDR1 SGHAT and CDR2 FQNNGV. Trimming removed 5 bases at V and 1 base at J, with 15 bases between. The CDR3 spans 16 residues.

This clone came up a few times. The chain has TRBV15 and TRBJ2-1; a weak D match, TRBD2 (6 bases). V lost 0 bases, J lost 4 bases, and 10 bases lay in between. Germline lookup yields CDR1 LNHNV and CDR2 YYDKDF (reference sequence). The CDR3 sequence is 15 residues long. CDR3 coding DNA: TGTGCCACCAGCAGAGACGGGAGTTTGTACAATGAGCAGTTCTTC. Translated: CATSRDGSLYNEQFF.

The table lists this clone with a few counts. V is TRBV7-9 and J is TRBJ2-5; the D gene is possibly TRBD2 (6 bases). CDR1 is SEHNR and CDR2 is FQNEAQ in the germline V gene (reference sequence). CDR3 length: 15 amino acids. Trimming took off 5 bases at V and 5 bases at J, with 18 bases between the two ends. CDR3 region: CASSDIGGGKETQYF. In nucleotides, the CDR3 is TGTGCCAGCAGCGACATAGGAGGAGGGAAGGAGACCCAGTACTTC.

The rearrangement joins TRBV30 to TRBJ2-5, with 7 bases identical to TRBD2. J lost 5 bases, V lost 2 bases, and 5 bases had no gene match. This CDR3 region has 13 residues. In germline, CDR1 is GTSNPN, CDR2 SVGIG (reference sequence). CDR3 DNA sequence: TGTGCCTGGAGTCCCGGAGCGGGGGAGACCCAGTACTTC. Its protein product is CAWSPGAGETQYF.

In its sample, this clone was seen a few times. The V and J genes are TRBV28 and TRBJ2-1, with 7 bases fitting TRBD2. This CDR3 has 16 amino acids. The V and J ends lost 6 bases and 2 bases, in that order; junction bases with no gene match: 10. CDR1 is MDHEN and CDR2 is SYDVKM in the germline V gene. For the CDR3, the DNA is TGTGCCAGCAGCCAGAATAGCGGGCCGACCTACAATGAGCAGTTCTTC. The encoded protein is CASSQNSGPTYNEQFF.

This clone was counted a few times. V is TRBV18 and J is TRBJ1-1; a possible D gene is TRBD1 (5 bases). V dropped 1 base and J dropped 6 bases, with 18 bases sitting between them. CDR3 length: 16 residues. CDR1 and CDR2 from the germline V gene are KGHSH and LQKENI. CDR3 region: CASSPRATGGRAEAFF. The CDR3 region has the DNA TGTGCCAGCTCACCACGGGCAACGGGGGGGAGAGCTGAAGCTTTCTTT. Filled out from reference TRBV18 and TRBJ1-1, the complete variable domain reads NAGVMQNPRHLVRRRGQEARLRCSPMKGHSHVYWYRQLPEEGLKFMVYLQKENIIDESGMPKERFSAEFPKEGPSILRIQQVVRGDSAAYFCASSPRATGGRAEAFFGQGTRLTVV.

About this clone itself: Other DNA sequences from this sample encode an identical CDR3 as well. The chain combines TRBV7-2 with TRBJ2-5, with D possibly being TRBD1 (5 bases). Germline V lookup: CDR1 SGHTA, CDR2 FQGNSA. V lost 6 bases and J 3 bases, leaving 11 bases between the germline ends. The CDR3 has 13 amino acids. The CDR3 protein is CASSFSREETQYF. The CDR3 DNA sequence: TGTGCCAGCAGTTTCTCCAGGGAAGAGACCCAGTACTTC.

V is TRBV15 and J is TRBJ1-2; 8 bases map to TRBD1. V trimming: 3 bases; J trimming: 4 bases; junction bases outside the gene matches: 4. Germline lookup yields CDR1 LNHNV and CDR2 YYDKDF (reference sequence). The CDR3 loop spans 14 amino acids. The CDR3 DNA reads TGTGCCACCAGCAGTGGACAGGGAAGCTATGGCTACACCTTC. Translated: CATSSGQGSYGYTF.

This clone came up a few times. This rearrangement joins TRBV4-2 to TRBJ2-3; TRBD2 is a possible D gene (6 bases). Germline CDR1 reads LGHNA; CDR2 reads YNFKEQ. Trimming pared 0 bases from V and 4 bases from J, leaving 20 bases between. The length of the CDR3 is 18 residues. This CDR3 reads CASSQDPTGTDSADTQYF. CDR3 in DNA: TGTGCCAGCAGCCAAGATCCAACCGGGACTGATTCCGCAGATACGCAGTATTTT.

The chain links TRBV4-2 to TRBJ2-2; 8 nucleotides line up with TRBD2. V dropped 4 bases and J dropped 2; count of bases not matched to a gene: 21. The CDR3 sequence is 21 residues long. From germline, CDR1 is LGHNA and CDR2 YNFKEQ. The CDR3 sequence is CASSLSLGGTRGGSNTGELFF. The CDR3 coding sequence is TGTGCCAGCAGCCTTTCCCTGGGCGGGACCCGGGGGGGATCTAACACCGGGGAGCTGTTTTTT.

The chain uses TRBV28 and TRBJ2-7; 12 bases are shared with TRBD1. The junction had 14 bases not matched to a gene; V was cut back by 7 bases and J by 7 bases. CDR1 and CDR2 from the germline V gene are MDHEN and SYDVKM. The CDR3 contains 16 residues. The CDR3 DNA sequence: TGTGCCAGCAATATACCCCCGGGACAGGGGGCGCAAGAGCAGTACTTC. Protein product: CASNIPPGQGAQEQYF.

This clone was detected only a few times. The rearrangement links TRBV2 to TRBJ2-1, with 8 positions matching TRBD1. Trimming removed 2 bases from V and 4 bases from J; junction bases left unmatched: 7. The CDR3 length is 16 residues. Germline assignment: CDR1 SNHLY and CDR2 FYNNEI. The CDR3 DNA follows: TGTGCCAGCAGTGAAAGGGGGACAGGCGATTACAATGAGCAGTTCTTC. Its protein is CASSERGTGDYNEQFF.

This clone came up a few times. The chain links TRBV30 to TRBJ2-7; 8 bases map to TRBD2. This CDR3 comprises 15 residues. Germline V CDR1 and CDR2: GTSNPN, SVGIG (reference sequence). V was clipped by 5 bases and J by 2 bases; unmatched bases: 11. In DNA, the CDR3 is TGTGCCTGGGCAACGAGGGCGGGGGGACCCTACGAGCAGTACTTC. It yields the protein CAWATRAGGPYEQYF.

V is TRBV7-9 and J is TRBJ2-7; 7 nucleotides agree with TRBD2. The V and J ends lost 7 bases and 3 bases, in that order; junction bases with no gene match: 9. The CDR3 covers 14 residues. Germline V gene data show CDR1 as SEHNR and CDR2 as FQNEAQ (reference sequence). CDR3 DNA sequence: TGTGCCAGCAAAACAGCGGGACCGCTCTACGAGCAGTACTTC. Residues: CASKTAGPLYEQYF.

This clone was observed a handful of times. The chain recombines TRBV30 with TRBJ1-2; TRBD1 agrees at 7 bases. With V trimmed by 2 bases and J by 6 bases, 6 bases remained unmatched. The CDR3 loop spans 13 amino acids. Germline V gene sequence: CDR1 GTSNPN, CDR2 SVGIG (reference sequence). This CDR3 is CAWSRPQGDGYTF. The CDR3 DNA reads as TGTGCCTGGAGTCGCCCCCAGGGGGATGGCTACACCTTC.

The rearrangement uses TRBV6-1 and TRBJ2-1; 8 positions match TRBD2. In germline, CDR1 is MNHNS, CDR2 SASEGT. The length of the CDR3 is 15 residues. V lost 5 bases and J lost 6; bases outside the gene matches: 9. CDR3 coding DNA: TGTGCCAGCAGTACCGGACTAGCCTTTAGCAATGAGCAGTTCTTC. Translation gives CASSTGLAFSNEQFF.